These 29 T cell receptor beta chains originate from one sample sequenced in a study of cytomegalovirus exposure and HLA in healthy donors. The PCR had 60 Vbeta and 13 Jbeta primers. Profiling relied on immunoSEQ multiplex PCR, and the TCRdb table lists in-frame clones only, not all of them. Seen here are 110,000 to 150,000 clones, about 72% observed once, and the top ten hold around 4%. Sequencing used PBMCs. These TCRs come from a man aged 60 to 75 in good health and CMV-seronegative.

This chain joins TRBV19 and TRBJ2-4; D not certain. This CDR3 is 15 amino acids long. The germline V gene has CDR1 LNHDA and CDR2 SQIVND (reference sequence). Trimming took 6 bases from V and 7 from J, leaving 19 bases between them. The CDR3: CASSPLFHQANIQYF. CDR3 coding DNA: TGTGCCAGTAGCCCTCTTTTTCACCAGGCTAACATTCAGTACTTC. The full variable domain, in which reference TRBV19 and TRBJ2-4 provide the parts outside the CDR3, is DGGITQSPKYLFRKEGQNVTLSCEQNLNHDAMYWYRQDPGQGLRLIYYSQIVNDFQKGDIAEGYSVSREKKESFPLTVTSAQKNPTAFYLCASSPLFHQANIQYFGAGTRLSVL.

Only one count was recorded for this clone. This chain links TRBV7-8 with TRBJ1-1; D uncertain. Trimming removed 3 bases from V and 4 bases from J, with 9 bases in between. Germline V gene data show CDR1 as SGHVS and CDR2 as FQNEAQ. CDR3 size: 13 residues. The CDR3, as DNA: TGTGCCAGCAGCTTTCCCGGGAGCACTGAAGCTTTCTTT. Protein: CASSFPGSTEAFF. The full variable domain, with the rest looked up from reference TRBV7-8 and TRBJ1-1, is GAGVSQSPRYKVAKRGQDVALRCDPISGHVSLFWYQQALGQGPEFLTYFQNEAQLDKSGLPSDRFFAERPEGSVSTLKIQRTQQEDSAVYLCASSFPGSTEAFFGQGTRLTVV.

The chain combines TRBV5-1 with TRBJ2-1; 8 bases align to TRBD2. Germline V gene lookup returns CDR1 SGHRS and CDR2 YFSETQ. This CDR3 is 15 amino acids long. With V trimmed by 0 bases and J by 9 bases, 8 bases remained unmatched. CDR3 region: CASSLAPAGEGEQFF. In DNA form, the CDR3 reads TGCGCCAGCAGCTTGGCTCCAGCGGGAGAAGGTGAGCAGTTCTTC.

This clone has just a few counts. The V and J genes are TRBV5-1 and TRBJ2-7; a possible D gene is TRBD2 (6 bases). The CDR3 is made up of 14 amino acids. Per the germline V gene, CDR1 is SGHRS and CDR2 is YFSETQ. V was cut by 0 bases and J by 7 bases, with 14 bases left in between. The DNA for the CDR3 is TGCGCCAGCAGCTTGGAGGGGACTTCGCGGGAGCAGTACTTC. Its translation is CASSLEGTSREQYF.

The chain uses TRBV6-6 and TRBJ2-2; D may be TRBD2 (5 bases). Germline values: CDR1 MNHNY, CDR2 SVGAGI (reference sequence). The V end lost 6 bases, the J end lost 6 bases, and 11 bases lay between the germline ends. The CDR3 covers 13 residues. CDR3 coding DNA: TGTGCCAGCAGCCCTACTAGTGCCGGGGAGCTGTTTTTT. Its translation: CASSPTSAGELFF.

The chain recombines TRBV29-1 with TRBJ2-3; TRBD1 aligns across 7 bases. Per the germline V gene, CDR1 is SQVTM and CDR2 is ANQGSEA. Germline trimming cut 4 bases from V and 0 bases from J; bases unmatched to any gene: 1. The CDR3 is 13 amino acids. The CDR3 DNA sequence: TGCAGCGTTGGGGACAGCAGCACAGATACGCAGTATTTT. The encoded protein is CSVGDSSTDTQYF.

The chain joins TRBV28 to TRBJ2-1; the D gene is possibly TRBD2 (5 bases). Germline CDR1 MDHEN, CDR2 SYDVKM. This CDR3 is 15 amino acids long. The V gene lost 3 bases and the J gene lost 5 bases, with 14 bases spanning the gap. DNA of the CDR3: TGTGCCAGCAGTTTGCTACCGGCCGGGAACAATGAGCAGTTCTTC. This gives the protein CASSLLPAGNNEQFF.

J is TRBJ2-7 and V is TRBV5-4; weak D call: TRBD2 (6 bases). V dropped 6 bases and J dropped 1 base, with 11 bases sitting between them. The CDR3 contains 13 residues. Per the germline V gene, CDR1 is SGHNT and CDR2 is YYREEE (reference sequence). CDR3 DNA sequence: TGTGCCAGCACCAGGGACTCTTCCTACGAGCAGTACTTC. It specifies CASTRDSSYEQYF.

CDR3 sequence (DNA): TGCGCCAGCAGCCAGGACAGGGGGCTTGAAAACACCATATATTTT. Translated, it gives CASSQDRGLENTIYF. V is TRBV4-3 and J is TRBJ1-3, with 11 bases that match TRBD1. J was trimmed by 6 bases and V by 3 bases; bases with no gene match: 4. This CDR3 spans 15 amino acids. Germline CDR1 LGHNA, CDR2 YSLEER.

The CDR3 coding sequence is TGTGCCAGCAGCGATACACAGGGGGGCAATGAGCAGTTCTTC. It yields the protein CASSDTQGGNEQFF. The chain carries TRBV11-1 and TRBJ2-1, with 8 nucleotides matching TRBD1. This CDR3 has 14 residues. CDR1 and CDR2 (germline): SGHAT, FQDESV (reference sequence). V lost 5 bases and J lost 6; bases outside the gene matches: 6.

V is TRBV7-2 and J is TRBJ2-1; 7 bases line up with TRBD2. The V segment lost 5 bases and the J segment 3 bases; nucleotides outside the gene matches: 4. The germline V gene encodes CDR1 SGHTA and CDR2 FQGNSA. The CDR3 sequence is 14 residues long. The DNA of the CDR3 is TGTGCCAGCAGCCCTGCTAGCGGCTACAATGAGCAGTTCTTC. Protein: CASSPASGYNEQFF.

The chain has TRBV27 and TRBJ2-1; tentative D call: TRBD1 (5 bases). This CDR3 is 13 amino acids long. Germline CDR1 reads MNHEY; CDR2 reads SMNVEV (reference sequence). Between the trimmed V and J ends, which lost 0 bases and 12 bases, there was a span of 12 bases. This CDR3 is CASSLSMGPAQFF. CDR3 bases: TGTGCCAGCAGTTTATCGATGGGGCCGGCGCAGTTCTTC.

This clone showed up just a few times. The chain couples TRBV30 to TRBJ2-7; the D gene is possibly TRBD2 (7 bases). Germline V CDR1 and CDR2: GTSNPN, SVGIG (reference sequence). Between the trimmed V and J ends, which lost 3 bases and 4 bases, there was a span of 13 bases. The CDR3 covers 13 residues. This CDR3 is CAWSRGATYEQYF. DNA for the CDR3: TGTGCCTGGAGCCGGGGGGCAACATACGAGCAGTACTTC.

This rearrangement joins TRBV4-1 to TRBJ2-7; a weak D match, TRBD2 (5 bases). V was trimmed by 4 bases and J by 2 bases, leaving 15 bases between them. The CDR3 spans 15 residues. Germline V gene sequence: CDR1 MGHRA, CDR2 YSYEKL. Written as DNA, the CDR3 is TGCGCCAGCAGCCGCCTGAGAGTCGGGGCCTACGAGCAGTACTTC. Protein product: CASSRLRVGAYEQYF.

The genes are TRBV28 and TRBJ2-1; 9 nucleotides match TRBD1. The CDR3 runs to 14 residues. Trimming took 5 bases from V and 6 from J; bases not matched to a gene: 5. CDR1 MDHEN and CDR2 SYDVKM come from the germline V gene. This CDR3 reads CASSARTGVNEQFF. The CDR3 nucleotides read TGTGCCAGCAGTGCGAGGACAGGGGTCAATGAGCAGTTCTTC.

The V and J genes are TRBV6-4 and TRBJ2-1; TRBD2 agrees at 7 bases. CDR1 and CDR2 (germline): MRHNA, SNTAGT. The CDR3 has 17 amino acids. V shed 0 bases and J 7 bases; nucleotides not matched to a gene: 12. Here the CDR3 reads CASSDSRTRYTLNEQFF. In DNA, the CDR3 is TGTGCCAGCAGTGACTCCCGGACTAGATATACGCTTAATGAGCAGTTCTTC.

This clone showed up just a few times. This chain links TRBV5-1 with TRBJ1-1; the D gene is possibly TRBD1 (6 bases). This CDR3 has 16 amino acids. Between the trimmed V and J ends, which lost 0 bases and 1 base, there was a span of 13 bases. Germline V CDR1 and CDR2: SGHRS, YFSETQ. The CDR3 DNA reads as TGCGCCAGCAGCTTGGCCTTCGGACAGACGAACACTGAAGCTTTCTTT. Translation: CASSLAFGQTNTEAFF.

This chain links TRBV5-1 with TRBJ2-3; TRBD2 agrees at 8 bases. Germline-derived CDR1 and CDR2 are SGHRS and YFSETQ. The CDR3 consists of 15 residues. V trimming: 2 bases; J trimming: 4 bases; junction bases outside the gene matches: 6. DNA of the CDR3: TGCGCCAGCAGCTTACAAAGCGGGAGTGCAGATACGCAGTATTTT. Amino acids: CASSLQSGSADTQYF.

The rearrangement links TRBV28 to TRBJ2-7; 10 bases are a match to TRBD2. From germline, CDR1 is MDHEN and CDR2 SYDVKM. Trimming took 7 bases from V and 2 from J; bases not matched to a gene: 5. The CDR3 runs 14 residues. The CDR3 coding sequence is TGTGCCAGCAATCTCAGCGGGAGGGCCTACGAGCAGTACTTC. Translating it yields CASNLSGRAYEQYF.

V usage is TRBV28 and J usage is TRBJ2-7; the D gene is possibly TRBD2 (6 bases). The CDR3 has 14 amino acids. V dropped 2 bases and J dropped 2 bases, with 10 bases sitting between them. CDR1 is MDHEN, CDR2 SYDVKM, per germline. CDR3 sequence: CASSLAGRAYEQYF. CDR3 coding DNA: TGTGCCAGCAGTTTAGCGGGACGAGCCTACGAGCAGTACTTC.

The CDR3 nucleotides read TGCGCCAGCAGCTTGGACGCCGGGACAGGGGGCATCTACGAGCAGTACTTC. Its protein product is CASSLDAGTGGIYEQYF. The chain couples TRBV5-1 to TRBJ2-7, with 12 positions matching TRBD1. V shed 0 bases, J shed 3 bases, and the junction held 7 bases outside the gene matches. CDR1 and CDR2 from the germline V gene are SGHRS and YFSETQ. This CDR3 comprises 17 residues.

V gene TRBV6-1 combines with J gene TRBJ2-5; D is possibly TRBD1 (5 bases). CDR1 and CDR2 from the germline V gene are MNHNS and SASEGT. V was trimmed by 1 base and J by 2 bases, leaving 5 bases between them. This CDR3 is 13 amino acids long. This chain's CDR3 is CASSEEGQETQYF. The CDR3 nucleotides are TGTGCCAGCAGTGAAGAGGGGCAAGAGACCCAGTACTTC.

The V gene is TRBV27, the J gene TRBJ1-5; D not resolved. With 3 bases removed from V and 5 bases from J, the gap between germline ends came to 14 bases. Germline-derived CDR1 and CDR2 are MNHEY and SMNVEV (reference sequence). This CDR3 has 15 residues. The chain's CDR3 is CASSFTREGDQPQHF. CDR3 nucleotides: TGTGCCAGCAGTTTCACAAGGGAGGGAGATCAGCCCCAGCATTTT.

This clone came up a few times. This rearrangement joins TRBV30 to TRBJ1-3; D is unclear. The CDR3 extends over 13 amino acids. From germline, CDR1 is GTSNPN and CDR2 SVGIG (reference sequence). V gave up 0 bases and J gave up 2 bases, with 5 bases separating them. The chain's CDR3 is CAWSVSTGNTIYF. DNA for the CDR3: TGTGCCTGGAGTGTTAGTACTGGAAACACCATATATTTT.

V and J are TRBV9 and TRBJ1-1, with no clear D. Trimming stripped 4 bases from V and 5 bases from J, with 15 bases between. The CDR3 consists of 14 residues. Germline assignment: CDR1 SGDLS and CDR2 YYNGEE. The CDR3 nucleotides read TGTGCCAGCAGCCCCACGGGTTCCGGGACTGAAGCTTTCTTT. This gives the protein CASSPTGSGTEAFF.

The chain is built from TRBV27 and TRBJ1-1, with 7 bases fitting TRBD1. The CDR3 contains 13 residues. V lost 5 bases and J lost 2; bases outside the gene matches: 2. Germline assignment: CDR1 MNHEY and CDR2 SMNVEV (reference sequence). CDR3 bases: TGTGCCAGCAGTCGACAGGGAAACACTGAAGCTTTCTTT. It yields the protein CASSRQGNTEAFF.

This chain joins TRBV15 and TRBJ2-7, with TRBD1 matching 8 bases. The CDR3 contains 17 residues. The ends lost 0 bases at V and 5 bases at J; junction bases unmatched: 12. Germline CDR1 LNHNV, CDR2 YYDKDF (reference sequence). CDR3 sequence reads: CATSRDLVRTGSHEQYF. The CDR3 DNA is TGTGCCACCAGCAGAGATTTAGTACGGACAGGGTCCCACGAGCAGTACTTC.

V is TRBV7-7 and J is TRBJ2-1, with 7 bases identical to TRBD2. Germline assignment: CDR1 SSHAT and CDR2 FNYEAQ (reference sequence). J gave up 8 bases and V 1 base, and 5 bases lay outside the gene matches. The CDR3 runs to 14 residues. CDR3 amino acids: CASSLGGSWDEQFF. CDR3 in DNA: TGTGCCAGCAGCTTAGGCGGGAGCTGGGATGAGCAGTTCTTC.

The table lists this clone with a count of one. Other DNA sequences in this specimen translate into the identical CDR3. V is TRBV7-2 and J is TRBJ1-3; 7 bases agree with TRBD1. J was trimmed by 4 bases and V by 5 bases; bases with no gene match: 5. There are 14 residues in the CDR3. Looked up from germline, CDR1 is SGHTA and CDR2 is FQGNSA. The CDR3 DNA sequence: TGTGCCAGCAGCCTAGGGACAGTAGGAAACACCATATATTTT. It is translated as CASSLGTVGNTIYF. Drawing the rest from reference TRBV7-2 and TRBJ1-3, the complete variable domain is GAGVSQSPSNKVTEKGKDVELRCDPISGHTALYWYRQSLGQGLEFLIYFQGNSAPDKSGLPSDRFSAERTGGSVSTLTIQRTQQEDSAVYLCASSLGTVGNTIYFGEGSWLTVV.